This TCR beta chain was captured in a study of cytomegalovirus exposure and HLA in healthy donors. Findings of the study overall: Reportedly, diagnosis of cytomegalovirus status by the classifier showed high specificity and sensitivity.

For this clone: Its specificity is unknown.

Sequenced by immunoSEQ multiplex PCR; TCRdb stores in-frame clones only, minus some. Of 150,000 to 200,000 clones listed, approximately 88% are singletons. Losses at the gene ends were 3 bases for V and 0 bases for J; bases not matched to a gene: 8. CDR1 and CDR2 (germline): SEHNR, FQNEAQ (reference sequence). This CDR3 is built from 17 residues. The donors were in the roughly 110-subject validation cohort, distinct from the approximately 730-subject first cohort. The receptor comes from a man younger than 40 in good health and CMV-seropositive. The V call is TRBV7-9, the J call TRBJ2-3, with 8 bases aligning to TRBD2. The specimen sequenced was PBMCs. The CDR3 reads CASSLGSGVTSTDTQYF. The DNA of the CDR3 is TGTGCCAGCAGCTTGGGTAGCGGGGTTACTAGCACAGATACGCAGTATTTT.